In its sample, the clone carrying this TCR beta chain was seen many times. What it recognizes is unknown. The data were taken from a study of regulatory T cells in long-lasting Graves disease. Study summary: The study enrolled newly diagnosed Graves' patients on antithyroid drugs under 3 months.

Building the TCR beta libraries relied on iRepertoire HTBI primers, and CDR3 regions underwent Arm-PCR. A single record per CDR3 protein comes from TCRdb applying MiXCR to the multiplex PCR reads. The table records roughly 320,000 distinct CDR3 sequences, 16% of them present only once. Time point denoted: newly diagnosed GD, antithyroid drugs for less than 3 months. Construction of the TCR library relied on RNA isolated from PBMCs. Germline lookup yields CDR1 SGHRS and CDR2 YFSETQ. This CDR3 has 13 amino acids. V was pared by 4 bases and J by 5 bases, with 3 bases of the junction left unmatched. Findings and caveats of the study: Shared public clonotypes totalled 2,741 in persistent patients, compared with roughly 970 in new patients.

The same sample was also studied in work on T cells in Graves' hyperthyroidism and ophthalmopathy.

The rearrangement links TRBV5-1 to TRBJ2-1; TRBD1 matches at 7 bases. The sample consisted of peripheral blood mononuclear cells (PBMCs), taken at new diagnosis, from a patient treated with antithyroid drugs. This clonotype was sampled from a man aged 40-50 years with Graves disease. CDR3 sequence reads: CASSQGQNNEQFF. The DNA of the CDR3 is TGCGCCAGCAGCCAGGGACAGAACAATGAGCAGTTCTTC.